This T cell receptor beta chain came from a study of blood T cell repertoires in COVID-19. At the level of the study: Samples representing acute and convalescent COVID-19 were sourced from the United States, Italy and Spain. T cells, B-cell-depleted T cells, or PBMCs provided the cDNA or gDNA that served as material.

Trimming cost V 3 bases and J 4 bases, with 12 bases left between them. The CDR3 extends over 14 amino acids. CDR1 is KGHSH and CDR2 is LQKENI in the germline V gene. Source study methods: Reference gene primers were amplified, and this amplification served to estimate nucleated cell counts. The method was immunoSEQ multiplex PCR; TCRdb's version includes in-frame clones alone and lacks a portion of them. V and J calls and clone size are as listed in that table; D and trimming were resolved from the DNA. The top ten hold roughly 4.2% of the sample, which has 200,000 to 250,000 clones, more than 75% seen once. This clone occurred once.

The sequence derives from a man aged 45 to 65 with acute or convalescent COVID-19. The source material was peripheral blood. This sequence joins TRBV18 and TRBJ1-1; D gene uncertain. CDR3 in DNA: TGTGCCAGCTCACCGGATGCGGGTGGCACTGAAGCTTTCTTT. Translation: CASSPDAGGTEAFF.